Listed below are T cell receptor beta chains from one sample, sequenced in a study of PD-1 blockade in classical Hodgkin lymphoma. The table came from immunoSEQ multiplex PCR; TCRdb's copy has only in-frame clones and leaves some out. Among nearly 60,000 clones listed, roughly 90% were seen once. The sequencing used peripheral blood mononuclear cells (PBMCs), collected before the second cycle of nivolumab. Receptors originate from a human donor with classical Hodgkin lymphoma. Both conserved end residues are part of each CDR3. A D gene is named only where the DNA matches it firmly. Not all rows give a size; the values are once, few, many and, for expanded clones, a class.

CASSLWAPGEAKNIQYF | TGTGCCAGCAGTTTATGGGCCCCAGGGGAGGCCAAAAACATTCAGTACTTC | - | TRBV27 | - | TRBJ2-4
CSVRDSFSGNTIYF | TGCAGCGTGCGGGACAGTTTCTCTGGAAACACCATATATTTT | TRBD1 | TRBV29-1 | - | TRBJ1-3
CASSQDGTQYF | TGTGCCAGCAGCCAGGATGGGACCCAGTACTTC | - | TRBV7-9 | once | TRBJ2-5
CSVGTMTLGGFSGANVLTF | TGCAGCGTTGGAACCATGACACTGGGTGGCTTTTCTGGGGCCAACGTCCTGACTTTC | - | TRBV29-1 | - | TRBJ2-6
CASSSQGGLGEPQHF | TGTGCCAGCAGCTCACAAGGTGGCCTGGGTGAGCCCCAGCATTTT | - | TRBV6-6 | - | TRBJ1-5
CASPGRDDTDTQYF | TGTGCCAGCCCCGGACGGGATGACACAGATACGCAGTATTTT | - | TRBV7-9 | - | TRBJ2-3
CASSPALSGNTEAFF | TGTGCCAGCTCACCGGCTCTTTCAGGGAACACTGAAGCTTTCTTT | - | TRBV18 | - | TRBJ1-1
CASSPGQSTDTQYF | TGTGCCAGCAGCCCAGGTCAATCAACAGATACGCAGTATTTT | - | TRBV28 | - | TRBJ2-3
CASSDRQIYGGEQYF | TGTGCCAGCAGTGACCGACAGATCTATGGGGGCGAGCAGTACTTC | - | TRBV25-1 | - | TRBJ2-7
CASSPTDRTSGTGATDTQYF | TGTGCCAGCAGTCCCACAGATCGGACTAGCGGGACGGGGGCCACAGATACGCAGTATTTT | TRBD2 | TRBV28 | - | TRBJ2-3
CSVPRLAGDSGELFF | TGCAGCGTCCCTCGGCTAGCGGGAGATTCCGGGGAGCTGTTTTTT | TRBD2 | TRBV29-1 | - | TRBJ2-2
CAIGPGQVGYGYTF | TGTGCCATCGGTCCGGGACAGGTGGGGTATGGCTACACCTTC | TRBD1 | TRBV10-3 | - | TRBJ1-2
CASSQDGGRGSEKLFF | TGTGCCAGCAGCCAAGATGGGGGACGGGGCTCCGAAAAACTGTTTTTT | - | TRBV14 | once | TRBJ1-4
CASNWGTTGELFF | TGTGCCAGCAACTGGGGGACCACCGGGGAGCTGTTTTTT | - | TRBV28 | - | TRBJ2-2
CASSPDSGEQYF | TGTGCCAGCAGTCCAGACTCCGGGGAGCAGTACTTC | - | TRBV6-5 | - | TRBJ2-7
CASSLERQGYNEQFF | TGTGCCAGCAGCTTAGAGCGGCAGGGTTACAATGAGCAGTTCTTC | - | TRBV7-2 | - | TRBJ2-1
CASSLVNRGYYYEQYF | TGTGCCAGCAGCTTAGTAAACAGGGGCTACTACTACGAGCAGTACTTC | TRBD1 | TRBV7-2 | - | TRBJ2-7
CASSPASLGNYGYTF | TGTGCCAGCAGCCCCGCTAGCTTGGGGAACTATGGCTACACCTTC | - | TRBV11-2 | - | TRBJ1-2
CAWSYRTLGNTIYF | TGTGCCTGGAGTTACCGGACGCTTGGAAACACCATATATTTT | - | TRBV30 | - | TRBJ1-3
CASSPGADTQYF | TGTGCCAGCTCACCAGGGGCCGATACGCAGTATTTT | - | TRBV18 | once | TRBJ2-3
CASSLEWTGGETQYF | TGTGCCAGCAGCTTGGAGTGGACAGGGGGAGAGACCCAGTACTTC | TRBD1 | TRBV5-4 | - | TRBJ2-5
CAWSGVPNTEAFF | TGTGCCTGGAGTGGAGTCCCGAACACTGAAGCTTTCTTT | - | TRBV30 | once | TRBJ1-1
CASSLVGGGDQPQHF | TGTGCCAGCAGTCTGGTCGGGGGTGGAGATCAGCCCCAGCATTTT | - | TRBV2 | - | TRBJ1-5
CASSPSPKGDEKLFF | TGTGCCAGCAGCCCATCCCCGAAGGGGGACGAAAAACTGTTTTTT | - | TRBV27 | - | TRBJ1-4
CASSILRDRGYEQYF | TGTGCCAGCAGCATCCTTAGAGACAGGGGATACGAGCAGTACTTC | TRBD1 | TRBV28 | once | TRBJ2-7
CASSRNTIYF | TGTGCCAGTAGTAGAAACACCATATATTTT | - | TRBV19 | once | TRBJ1-3
CASSYIQGAGNEQFF | TGTGCCAGCAGTTACATACAGGGGGCGGGGAATGAGCAGTTCTTC | TRBD1 | TRBV6-6 | once | TRBJ2-1
CASSVPTQGDPTEAFF | TGTGCCAGCAGCGTGCCAACCCAGGGGGATCCCACTGAAGCTTTCTTT | TRBD1 | TRBV9 | - | TRBJ1-1
CASSLSAGNEQFF | TGTGCCAGCAGTTTATCGGCAGGGAATGAGCAGTTCTTC | - | TRBV27 | few | TRBJ2-1
CASSLPLQGDLWNEQFF | TGTGCCAGCAGCCTCCCCCTACAGGGGGACCTATGGAATGAGCAGTTCTTC | TRBD1 | TRBV5-6 | - | TRBJ2-1
CASSYSQGPRDEQYF | TGTGCCAGCAGCTATTCTCAGGGGCCGAGAGACGAGCAGTACTTC | - | TRBV7-8 | - | TRBJ2-7
CASKENPLAGGGEQYF | TGTGCCAGCAAAGAAAATCCCCTAGCGGGAGGTGGTGAGCAGTACTTC | TRBD2 | TRBV7-2 | - | TRBJ2-7
CASSFRDRDGYTF | TGTGCCAGCAGCTTCCGGGACAGAGATGGCTACACCTTC | TRBD1 | TRBV6-5 | - | TRBJ1-2